This T cell receptor (beta chain) came from a study of blood T cell repertoires in COVID-19. Looking at the study overall: There were acute and convalescent COVID-19 samples, and they came from the United States, Italy and Spain. PBMCs, B-cell-depleted T cells, or T cells provided the cDNA or gDNA that made up the material.

This clone came up once. Germline assignment: CDR1 SGHRS and CDR2 YFSETQ. This CDR3 is built from 15 residues. V shed 3 bases and J 4 bases; nucleotides not matched to a gene: 9. Original processing notes: Reference gene primer amplification in the assay estimated nucleated cell counts. Using immunoSEQ multiplex PCR, the repertoire was profiled, and TCRdb retains in-frame clones only, with some absent. That table furnishes V, J and clone size, whereas the DNA furnished D and trimming. The table shows 210,000 or so clones, with about four fifths occurring only once. This receptor was obtained from a man aged 45-60 years with active or convalescent COVID-19. The rearrangement joins TRBV5-1 to TRBJ1-1, with 7 bases that match TRBD1. The sequencing sample was made of peripheral blood. For the CDR3, the DNA is TGCGCCAGCAGCTACCGAGACAGGGTTTCCACTGAAGCTTTCTTT. Protein product: CASSYRDRVSTEAFF.